A single sample gave rise to the 25 T cell receptor beta chains below, sequenced in a study of CD8 T cells in ankylosing spondylitis. Via MiXCR, TCRdb re-called the 5' RACE reads, giving one row per CDR3 protein. In the table there are about 92,000 distinct CDR3 sequences, 8.8% of which are singletons. The sample comprised blood, either unsorted or a sorted T cell fraction (not recorded which). The receptors derive from a male donor with ankylosing spondylitis or in good health (not recorded which).

This clonotype was seen many times. The chain links TRBV29-1 to TRBJ2-3; maybe TRBD2 (5 bases). The CDR3 is 14 amino acids. The V gene lost 6 bases and the J gene lost 3 bases, with 16 bases spanning the gap. Germline V gene data show CDR1 as SQVTM and CDR2 as ANQGSEA. The CDR3 DNA sequence: TGCAGCGTCCATTATTCCGGGGAAACAGATACGCAGTATTTT. Translating gives CSVHYSGETDTQYF.

This clonotype showed up many times. This chain joins TRBV2 and TRBJ2-7, with D perhaps assigned TRBD1 or TRBD2 (5 bases each). V lost 1 base and J 3 bases, leaving 10 bases between the germline ends. This CDR3 is built from 14 residues. The germline gives CDR1 SNHLY, CDR2 FYNNEI. CDR3 loop: CASSEGGPRYEQYF. In nucleotides, the CDR3 is TGTGCCAGCAGTGAAGGGGGACCGCGCTACGAGCAGTACTTC. The full variable domain, completed using reference TRBV2 and TRBJ2-7, is EPEVTQTPSHQVTQMGQEVILRCVPISNHLYFYWYRQILGQKVEFLVSFYNNEISEKSEIFDDQFSVERPDGSNFTLKIRSTKLEDSAMYFCASSEGGPRYEQYFGPGTRLTVT.

This clonotype has ten or more counts. The chain uses TRBV5-1 and TRBJ2-3; 12 positions agree with TRBD1. The length of the CDR3 is 18 residues. V lost 0 bases and J lost 7; bases outside the gene matches: 12. Germline V CDR1 and CDR2: SGHRS, YFSETQ. The CDR3 region has the DNA TGCGCCAGCAGCTTGGGCCCCCGGGACAGGGGGCCCGTGTATACGCAGTATTTT. Translating gives CASSLGPRDRGPVYTQYF.

The V call is TRBV3-1, the J call TRBJ2-2; D might be TRBD1 (5 bases). The CDR3 covers 14 residues. CDR1 LGHDT and CDR2 YNNKEL come from the germline V gene (reference sequence). V lost 0 bases and J lost 6, with 8 bases in between. CDR3 nucleotide sequence: TGTGCCAGCAGCCAAGATTCAGGGCCCGGGGAGCTGTTTTTT. It yields the protein CASSQDSGPGELFF.

This clonotype was observed a handful of times. V usage is TRBV4-2 and J usage is TRBJ2-3, with 7 bases matching TRBD2. CDR3 size: 22 residues. CDR1 LGHNA and CDR2 YNFKEQ come from the germline V gene. V lost 2 bases, J lost 2 bases, and 25 bases stayed unmatched. CDR3 loop: CASSQYTPRSGAQQSVTDTQYF. CDR3 bases: TGTGCCAGCAGCCAATACACCCCGAGGAGCGGGGCCCAACAGTCGGTCACAGATACGCAGTATTTT.

This clonotype has a count of ten or more. CDR3 residues: CASSLDAGATEAFF. The CDR3 DNA reads as TGCGCCAGCAGCTTGGACGCAGGGGCCACTGAAGCTTTCTTT. This rearrangement joins TRBV5-1 to TRBJ1-1; D is perhaps TRBD1 (6 bases). The CDR3 is 14 amino acids. V lost 0 bases and J lost 4, with 10 bases in between. Germline assignment: CDR1 SGHRS and CDR2 YFSETQ.

This clonotype was detected many times. CDR3: CASSGRDLTGELFF. CDR3 nucleotide sequence: TGCGCCAGCAGTGGGAGAGACTTGACCGGGGAGCTGTTTTTT. The rearrangement uses TRBV5-1 and TRBJ2-2; a possible D gene is TRBD2 (5 bases). The V end was cut by 5 bases, the J end by 5 bases, with 13 bases between. This CDR3 region has 14 residues. Per germline, CDR1 SGHRS and CDR2 YFSETQ.

This clonotype came up many times. V usage is TRBV12-3 or TRBV12-4 and J usage is TRBJ1-1; D might be TRBD1 (5 bases). This CDR3 is built from 12 residues. V lost 6 bases to trimming and J lost 3 bases, with 8 bases between them. CDR3 nucleotide sequence: TGTGCCAGCAGGTCAGGGTACACTGAAGCTTTCTTT. This translates into CASRSGYTEAFF.

The rearrangement uses TRBV6-2 or TRBV6-3 and TRBJ2-1, with 7 positions matching TRBD2. The CDR3 extends over 14 amino acids. J was trimmed by 6 bases and V by 8 bases; bases with no gene match: 10. Germline-derived CDR1 and CDR2 are MNHEY and SVGEGT. In DNA form, the CDR3 reads TGTGCCAGCGGGAGGGCCCAAGGGCGCAATGAGCAGTTCTTC. Its protein product is CASGRAQGRNEQFF.

This clonotype was observed a few times. V usage is TRBV20-1 and J usage is TRBJ2-3, with D possibly being TRBD1 (5 bases). The V gene's germline CDR1 is DFQATT and CDR2 SNEGSKA (reference sequence). The CDR3 spans 13 residues. V lost 6 bases, J lost 0 bases, and 10 bases lay in between. The CDR3 DNA sequence: TGCAGTGCGAGCAGGGTGAGCACAGATACGCAGTATTTT. Its translation is CSASRVSTDTQYF.

This clonotype appeared once. This chain links TRBV20-1 with TRBJ2-1; D might be TRBD1 (7 bases). V was clipped by 8 bases and J by 7 bases, with 15 bases between them. Germline CDR1 DFQATT, CDR2 SNEGSKA (reference sequence). This CDR3 spans 12 amino acids. The CDR3 here is CSYRGGGNEQFF. CDR3 bases: TGCAGTTACAGGGGAGGCGGTAATGAGCAGTTCTTC.

In this sample, this clonotype turned up many times. This chain uses TRBV5-1 with TRBJ2-7; D ambiguous. The CDR3 extends over 12 amino acids. Germline values: CDR1 SGHRS, CDR2 YFSETQ. Deletions cut 4 bases from V and 5 bases from J, with 10 bases between. As DNA, the CDR3 is TGCGCCAGCAGCCCAAAACAGCACGAGCAGTACTTC. It yields the protein CASSPKQHEQYF.

In its sample, this clonotype was seen many times. V is TRBV30 and J is TRBJ1-1; possibly TRBD1 for D (6 bases). Trimming took 6 bases from V and 2 from J, leaving 19 bases between them. This CDR3 contains 15 residues. Germline CDR1 is GTSNPN and CDR2 is SVGIG (reference sequence). The CDR3 protein is CACTIGTPLNTEAFF. The CDR3 DNA reads as TGTGCCTGCACAATAGGGACACCTCTAAACACTGAAGCTTTCTTT.

This clonotype was recorded many times. The chain links TRBV12-3 or TRBV12-4 to TRBJ1-6; maybe TRBD1 (6 bases). V was shortened by 6 bases and J by 7 bases, with 16 bases between the two germline ends. CDR3 size: 15 residues. The CDR3 loop is CASSSPGHLNSPLHF. DNA of the CDR3: TGTGCCAGCAGCTCCCCGGGACACCTCAATTCACCCCTCCACTTT.

This clonotype came up a few times. Germline is not matched at one junction end, which may reflect a read error. The J gene is TRBJ2-2, the V gene TRBV3-1; a weak D match, TRBD2 (6 bases). This CDR3 region has 15 residues. The V gene's germline CDR1 is LGHDT and CDR2 YNNKEL (reference sequence). CDR3 sequence reads: CASSQLGNRDRELFF. CDR3 DNA sequence: TGTGCCAGCAGCCAACTTGGGAACCGGGACCGGGAGTTGTTTTTT.

The count of this clonotype is one. This sequence joins TRBV3-1 and TRBJ1-5, with 10 bases matching TRBD1. CDR1 is LGHDT, CDR2 YNNKEL, per germline (reference sequence). The CDR3 totals 18 residues. V lost 11 bases, J lost 5 bases, and 21 bases stayed unmatched. CDR3 sequence (DNA): TGTGCCTTCTGTTTAGCGCGCGGACAGGGGGGGTGGGATCAGCCCCAGCATTTT. Translated, it gives CAFCLARGQGGWDQPQHF.

Ten or more counts support this clonotype. This sequence joins TRBV3-1 and TRBJ2-1; D remains unclear. CDR1 is LGHDT, CDR2 YNNKEL, per germline (reference sequence). The CDR3 extends over 11 amino acids. Trimming pared 0 bases from V and 12 bases from J, leaving 6 bases between. DNA for the CDR3: TGTGCCAGCAGCCAAGAAGGACCGCAGTTCTTC. This codes for CASSQEGPQFF.

This clonotype was found many times. The rearrangement links TRBV7-3 to TRBJ2-3; TRBD1 matches 10 bases. Losses at the gene ends were 3 bases for V and 5 bases for J; bases not matched to a gene: 5. This CDR3 contains 15 residues. In germline, CDR1 is SGHTA, CDR2 FQGTGA. The CDR3 region is CASSFGTGAVDTQYF. CDR3 DNA: TGTGCCAGCAGCTTTGGGACAGGGGCTGTAGATACGCAGTATTTT. Filled out from reference TRBV7-3 and TRBJ2-3, the complete variable domain reads GAGVSQTPSNKVTEKGKYVELRCDPISGHTALYWYRQSLGQGPEFLIYFQGTGAADDSGLPNDRFFAVRPEGSVSTLKIQRTERGDSAVYLCASSFGTGAVDTQYFGPGTRLTVL.

The sample holds many counts of this clonotype. The chain couples TRBV7-8 to TRBJ2-5, with D perhaps matching TRBD1 (5 bases). Germline-derived CDR1 and CDR2 are SGHVS and FQNEAQ. V was trimmed by 5 bases and J by 1 base, leaving 8 bases between them. This CDR3 spans 13 amino acids. The CDR3 spells CASSPGFQETQYF. The CDR3 region has the DNA TGTGCCAGCAGCCCAGGGTTCCAAGAGACCCAGTACTTC. Looking up the rest from reference TRBV7-8 and TRBJ2-5 gives the full variable domain: GAGVSQSPRYKVAKRGQDVALRCDPISGHVSLFWYQQALGQGPEFLTYFQNEAQLDKSGLPSDRFFAERPEGSVSTLKIQRTQQEDSAVYLCASSPGFQETQYFGPGTRLLVL.

This clonotype was seen ten or more times. The V gene is TRBV12-3 or TRBV12-4, the J gene TRBJ2-7; D is perhaps TRBD2 (6 bases). CDR3 length: 14 residues. V lost 3 bases to trimming and J lost 7 bases, with 16 bases between them. CDR3 nucleotides: TGTGCCAGCAGTTTTGGTGGGGGACTGGGGGAGCAGTACTTC. Its protein is CASSFGGGLGEQYF.

This chain links TRBV30 with TRBJ1-6, with a weak D call TRBD1 (5 bases). The CDR3 has 16 residues. In germline, CDR1 is GTSNPN, CDR2 SVGIG (reference sequence). Deletions cut 3 bases from V and 3 bases from J, with 15 bases between. CDR3 sequence reads: CAWSRGAASYNSPLHF. CDR3 nucleotide sequence: TGTGCCTGGAGCCGAGGGGCGGCCAGCTATAATTCACCCCTCCACTTT.

The chain has TRBV5-1 and TRBJ1-2; weak D call: TRBD1 (5 bases). This CDR3 is built from 13 residues. Germline assignment: CDR1 SGHRS and CDR2 YFSETQ. Trimming left V 4 bases short and J 4 bases short, with 11 bases between. The CDR3 DNA is TGCGCCAGCAGCCGGGGACCGGCCTATGGCTACACCTTC. Its protein product is CASSRGPAYGYTF.

This clonotype was counted many times. The CDR3 sequence: CASSLKGKDLGVQYF. In DNA, the CDR3 is TGTGCCAGCAGCCTGAAGGGTAAAGATTTAGGAGTGCAGTACTTC. J is TRBJ2-7 and V is TRBV12-3 or TRBV12-4, with D hard to call. This CDR3 contains 15 residues. V dropped 6 bases and J dropped 9 bases, with 24 bases sitting between them.

In its sample, this clonotype was seen many times. The chain recombines TRBV30 with TRBJ1-2, with 10 positions matching TRBD1. The germline V gene has CDR1 GTSNPN and CDR2 SVGIG (reference sequence). Trimming took 3 bases from V and 2 from J; bases not matched to a gene: 3. The length of the CDR3 is 14 residues. The CDR3 region has the DNA TGTGCCTGGAGAAAGACAGGGGGCAACTATGGCTACACCTTC. Its translation is CAWRKTGGNYGYTF. Complete variable domain (other parts from reference TRBV30 and TRBJ1-2): SQTIHQWPATLVQPVGSPLSLECTVEGTSNPNLYWYRQAAGRGLQLLFYSVGIGQISSEVPQNLSASRPQDRQFILSSKKLLLSDSGFYLCAWRKTGGNYGYTFGSGTRLTVV.

V is TRBV7-3 and J is TRBJ2-1, with D perhaps TRBD1 (5 bases). This CDR3 region has 16 residues. The V and J ends lost 1 base and 6 bases respectively, with 16 bases between them. Germline V gene data show CDR1 as SGHTA and CDR2 as FQGTGA. The CDR3 region has the DNA TGTGCCAGCAGCTTAAAAGGGTCGGCAAGGGGCAATGAGCAGTTCTTC. Amino acids: CASSLKGSARGNEQFF.